By frequency in the sample, the clone carrying this T cell receptor beta chain is medium-sized. Its cognate antigen is unknown. Thyroid surgery took place with no prior treatment in any patient. These data are taken from a study of metastatic and nonmetastatic thyroid tumors. About the research overall: Where malignant and benign thyroid patients were concerned, repertoires were compared across blood and tumor or nodule tissue.

Study conclusions and caveats: Versus benign nodules, malignant thyroid tumors reportedly had significantly higher TCR beta diversity, in blood and tumor.

Authors' analysis steps: A papillary thyroid cancer distant-metastasis classifier was built from CDR3 differences across clinicopathological groups. TCRdb re-processed the PCR reads through MiXCR. The V and J calls reflect TCRdb's pipeline rather than the authors' work. The table has approximately 41,000 clones, 25% to 35% seen once. Trimming removed 4 bases at V and 5 bases at J, with 19 bases between. Looked up from germline, CDR1 is SGDLS and CDR2 is YYNGEE. The CDR3 runs to 16 residues. V and J are TRBV9 and TRBJ2-1, with TRBD2 as a possible D gene (7 bases). The origin of this receptor is a male donor with papillary thyroid cancer or a benign thyroid nodule (not recorded which). Some clones in this sample may be carry-over from other donors' samples. Sequencing was carried out using blood. Written as DNA, the CDR3 is TGTGCCAGCAGCTTAGCTGAAGCGGGACAAAACAATGAGCAGTTCTTC. The encoded protein is CASSLAEAGQNNEQFF.